Here is one TCR beta chain with its context. This sample is part of a study of shared clonotypes between healthy human individuals. Some clones are missing from TCRdb's copy, which holds only in-frame ones; the method was immunoSEQ multiplex PCR. Of approximately 1.1 million clones listed, about 80% are singletons. The CDR3 contains 13 residues. V lost 4 bases to trimming and J lost 7 bases, with 11 bases between them. From germline, CDR1 is SEHNR and CDR2 FQNEAQ (reference sequence). The chain links TRBV7-9 to TRBJ2-1; D remains unclear. This TCR derives from a man younger than 35 in good health. Some clones in this sample may be carry-over from other donors' samples. Specimen: memory CD4+ T cells from PBMCs. The subset: CD45RA-negative fraction. In DNA form, the CDR3 reads TGTGCCAGCAGCTCCGCCCTCCGTAATGAGCAGTTCTTC. It translates to CASSSALRNEQFF.